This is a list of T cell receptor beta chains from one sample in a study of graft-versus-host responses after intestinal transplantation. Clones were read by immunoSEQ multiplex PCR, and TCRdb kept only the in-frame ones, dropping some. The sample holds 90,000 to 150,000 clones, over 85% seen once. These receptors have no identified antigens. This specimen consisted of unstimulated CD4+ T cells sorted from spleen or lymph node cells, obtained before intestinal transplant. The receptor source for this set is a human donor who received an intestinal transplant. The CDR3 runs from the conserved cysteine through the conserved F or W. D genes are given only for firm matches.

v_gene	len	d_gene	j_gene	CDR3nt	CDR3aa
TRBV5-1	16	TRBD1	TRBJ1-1	TGCGCCAGCAGCTTAAACCCGGGACAGCTAGGGACTGAAGCTTTCTTT	CASSLNPGQLGTEAFF
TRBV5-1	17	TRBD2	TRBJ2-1	TGCGCCAGCAGCTTGGAACTAGCGACTCACGCAGGGAATGAGCAGTTCTTC	CASSLELATHAGNEQFF
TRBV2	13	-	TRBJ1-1	TGTGCCAGCAGAGGGACGGTCTACACTGAAGCTTTCTTT	CASRGTVYTEAFF
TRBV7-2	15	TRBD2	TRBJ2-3	TGTGCCAGCAGTCGGACTAGCGGGATCCCAGATACGCAGTATTTT	CASSRTSGIPDTQYF
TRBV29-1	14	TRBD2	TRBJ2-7	TGCAGCGTTGCCATCGGACTAGCCGACTACGAGCAGTACTTC	CSVAIGLADYEQYF
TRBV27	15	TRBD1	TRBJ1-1	TGTGCCAGCAGACCTCCGGGACAGCCGAACACTGAAGCTTTCTTT	CASRPPGQPNTEAFF
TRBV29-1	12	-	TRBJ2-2	TGCAGCGTTGAAATTGGGACCGGGGAGCTGTTTTTT	CSVEIGTGELFF
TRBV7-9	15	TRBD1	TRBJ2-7	TGTGCCAGCAGCTTAGGTTTGACAGGGGTCTACGAGCAGTACTTC	CASSLGLTGVYEQYF
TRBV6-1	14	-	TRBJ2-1	TGTGCCAGCAGTGAAGGGGGGGTCAGGAATGAGCAGTTCTTC	CASSEGGVRNEQFF
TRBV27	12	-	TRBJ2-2	TGTGCCAGCAGTTCCGGTCTGGGGGAGCTGTTTTTT	CASSSGLGELFF
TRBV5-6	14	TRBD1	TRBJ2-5	TGTGCCAGCAGCGGGACAGGGGGCCAAGAGACCCAGTACTTC	CASSGTGGQETQYF
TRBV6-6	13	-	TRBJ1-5	TGTGCCAGCAGTGATGACGCCATGAGGCCCCAGCATTTT	CASSDDAMRPQHF